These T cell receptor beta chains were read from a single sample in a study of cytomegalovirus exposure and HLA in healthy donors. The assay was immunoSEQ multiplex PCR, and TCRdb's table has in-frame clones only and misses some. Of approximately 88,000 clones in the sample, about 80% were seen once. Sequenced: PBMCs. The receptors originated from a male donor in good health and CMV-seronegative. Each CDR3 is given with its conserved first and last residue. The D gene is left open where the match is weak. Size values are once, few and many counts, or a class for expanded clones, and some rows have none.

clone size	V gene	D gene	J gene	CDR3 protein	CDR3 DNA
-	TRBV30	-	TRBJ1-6	CAWSKNRAGGDSPLHF	TGTGCCTGGAGTAAAAACAGGGCGGGGGGGGATTCACCCCTCCACTTT
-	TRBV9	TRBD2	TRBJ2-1	CASSPPGLAGTDEQFF	TGTGCCAGCAGCCCTCCGGGACTAGCGGGAACCGATGAGCAGTTCTTC
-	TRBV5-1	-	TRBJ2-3	CASSYDGTFGDTQYF	TGCGCCAGCAGTTACGATGGGACATTTGGGGATACGCAGTATTTT
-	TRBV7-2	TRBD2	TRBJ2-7	CASNLVAGGPFYEQYF	TGTGCCAGCAACTTAGTGGCGGGGGGGCCTTTTTACGAGCAGTACTTC
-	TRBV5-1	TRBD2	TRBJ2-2	CASSSGTSGGSVNGELFF	TGCGCCAGCAGCTCTGGGACTAGCGGGGGTTCGGTCAACGGGGAGCTGTTTTTT
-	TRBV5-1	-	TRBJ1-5	CASSLADGGNQPQHF	TGCGCCAGCAGCTTGGCCGACGGAGGAAATCAGCCCCAGCATTTT
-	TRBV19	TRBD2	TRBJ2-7	CASSTRTSGRLYEQYF	TGTGCCAGTAGTACCAGGACTAGCGGGCGACTCTACGAGCAGTACTTC
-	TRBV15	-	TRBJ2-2	CATSRARHATSNTGELFF	TGTGCCACCAGCAGAGCACGTCATGCTACCTCGAACACCGGGGAGCTGTTTTTT
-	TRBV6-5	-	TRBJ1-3	CASSYGLYSGNTIYF	TGTGCCAGCAGTTATGGGCTTTACTCTGGAAACACCATATATTTT
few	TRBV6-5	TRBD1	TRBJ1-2	CASSPAGGSYGYTF	TGTGCCAGCAGCCCGGCAGGGGGATCTTATGGCTACACCTTC
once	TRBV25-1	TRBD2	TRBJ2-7	CASSPPVRREVHEQYF	TGTGCCAGCAGCCCCCCAGTGAGGCGGGAGGTACACGAGCAGTACTTC
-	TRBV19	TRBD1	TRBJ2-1	CASSMGRTGDNEQFF	TGTGCCAGTAGTATGGGACGGACAGGGGACAATGAGCAGTTCTTC
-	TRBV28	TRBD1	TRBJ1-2	CASSLRQGPNYGYTF	TGTGCCAGCAGTTTAAGACAGGGCCCTAACTATGGCTACACCTTC
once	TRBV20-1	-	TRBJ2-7	CSLSDNYEQYF	TGCAGTCTATCCGACAATTACGAGCAGTACTTC
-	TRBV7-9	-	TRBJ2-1	CASRNLGANEQFF	TGTGCCAGCAGGAACCTGGGGGCCAATGAGCAGTTCTTC
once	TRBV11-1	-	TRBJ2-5	CASSLGQGLATQYF	TGTGCCAGCAGCTTAGGCCAGGGATTGGCGACCCAGTACTTC
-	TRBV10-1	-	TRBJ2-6	CASSASGANVLTF	TGCGCCAGCAGTGCATCTGGGGCCAACGTCCTGACTTTC
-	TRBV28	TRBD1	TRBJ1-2	CASSPQGIYGYTF	TGTGCCAGCAGTCCACAGGGGATTTATGGCTACACCTTC
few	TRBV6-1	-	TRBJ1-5	CASKTESNQPQHF	TGTGCCAGTAAGACAGAGAGCAATCAGCCCCAGCATTTT
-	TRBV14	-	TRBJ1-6	CASSQDPSPGRPLHF	TGTGCCAGCAGCCAAGATCCGTCCCCGGGTCGGCCCCTCCACTTT
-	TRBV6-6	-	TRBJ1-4	CASSRSYTEEKLFF	TGTGCCAGCAGTCGATCATACACGGAGGAAAAACTGTTTTTT
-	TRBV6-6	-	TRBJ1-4	CASSRDTATNEKLFF	TGTGCCAGCAGTCGGGACACTGCAACTAATGAAAAACTGTTTTTT
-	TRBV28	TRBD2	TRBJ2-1	CASSLFGTSVSYNEQFF	TGTGCCAGCAGTTTATTCGGGACTAGCGTCTCCTACAATGAGCAGTTCTTC
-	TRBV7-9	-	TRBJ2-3	CASTAGRSTDTQYF	TGTGCCAGCACGGCGGGCCGAAGCACAGATACGCAGTATTTT
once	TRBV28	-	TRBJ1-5	CASSLRSGAYSNQPQHF	TGTGCCAGCAGTTTAAGGTCAGGGGCTTATAGCAATCAGCCCCAGCATTTT
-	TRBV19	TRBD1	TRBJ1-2	CASSMRTGLHGYTF	TGTGCCAGTAGTATGAGGACAGGGCTCCATGGCTACACCTTC
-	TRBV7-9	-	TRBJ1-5	CASSLVGGNQPQHF	TGTGCCAGCAGCTTAGTTGGGGGGAATCAGCCCCAGCATTTT
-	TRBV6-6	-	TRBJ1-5	CASSYRTGRNQPQHF	TGTGCCAGCAGTTACCGTACAGGGAGAAATCAGCCCCAGCATTTT
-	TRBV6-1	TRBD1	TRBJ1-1	CASSARQGRNPGTEAFF	TGTGCCAGCAGTGCCCGACAGGGTCGAAATCCGGGGACTGAAGCTTTCTTT
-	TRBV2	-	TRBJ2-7	CASSEKAYMSTGSYEQYF	TGTGCCAGCAGTGAAAAGGCATACATGTCGACGGGCTCCTACGAGCAGTACTTC
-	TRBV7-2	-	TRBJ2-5	CASSSRRRRGQETQYF	TGTGCCAGCAGCTCGCGCCGGAGAAGGGGACAAGAGACCCAGTACTTC
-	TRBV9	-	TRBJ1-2	CASSVGGDNYGYTF	TGTGCCAGCAGCGTAGGGGGGGACAACTATGGCTACACCTTC
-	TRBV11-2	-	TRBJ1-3	CASSPSSDTIYF	TGTGCCAGCAGCCCTTCTTCTGACACCATATATTTT
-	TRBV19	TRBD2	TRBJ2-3	CASSIVLAGTDTQYF	TGTGCCAGTAGTATAGTGCTAGCGGGCACAGATACGCAGTATTTT
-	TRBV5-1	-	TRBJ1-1	CASGGGGRGEAFF	TGCGCCAGCGGAGGGGGGGGACGTGGGGAAGCTTTCTTT
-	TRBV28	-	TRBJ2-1	CAWGPGSSYNEQFF	TGTGCCTGGGGGCCGGGTAGCTCCTACAATGAGCAGTTCTTC
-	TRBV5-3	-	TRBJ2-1	CARSLAGGRAEQFF	TGTGCCAGAAGCTTGGCGGGGGGCCGGGCTGAGCAGTTCTTC
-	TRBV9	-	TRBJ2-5	CASSVDTAQETQYF	TGTGCCAGCAGCGTAGATACTGCTCAAGAGACCCAGTACTTC
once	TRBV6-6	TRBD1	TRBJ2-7	CASSWDRGDEQYF	TGTGCCAGCAGTTGGGACAGGGGGGACGAGCAGTACTTC
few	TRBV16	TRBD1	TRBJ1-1	CASSRGQGNTEAFF	TGTGCCAGCAGCCGCGGACAGGGTAACACTGAAGCTTTCTTT
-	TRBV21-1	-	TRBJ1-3	CASSESGQGKVSGNTIYF	TGTGCCAGCAGCGAAAGCGGACAGGGGAAAGTGTCTGGAAACACCATATATTTT
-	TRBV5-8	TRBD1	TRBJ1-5	CASSPFQGGTNQPQHF	TGTGCCAGCAGCCCCTTCCAGGGGGGCACCAATCAGCCCCAGCATTTT
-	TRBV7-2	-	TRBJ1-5	CASSPGHRVGQPQHF	TGTGCCAGCAGCCCAGGCCACAGGGTAGGTCAGCCCCAGCATTTT
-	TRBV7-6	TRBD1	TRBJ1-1	CASSLVQGDEAFF	TGTGCCAGCAGCTTAGTCCAGGGGGATGAAGCTTTCTTT
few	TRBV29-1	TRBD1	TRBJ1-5	CSVGGTGAGQPQHF	TGCAGCGTTGGCGGGACAGGGGCCGGTCAGCCCCAGCATTTT
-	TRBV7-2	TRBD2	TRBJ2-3	CASSPPLAGTTIQTQYF	TGTGCCAGCAGCCCACCGTTAGCGGGGACTACTATTCAAACGCAGTATTTT
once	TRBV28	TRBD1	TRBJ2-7	CASSSGQGSHEQYF	TGTGCCAGCAGTTCAGGACAGGGCTCCCACGAGCAGTACTTC
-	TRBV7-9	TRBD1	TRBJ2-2	CASRPGTANTGELFF	TGTGCCAGCAGACCCGGGACAGCGAACACCGGGGAGCTGTTTTTT
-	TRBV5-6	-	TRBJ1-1	CASSAGGRAKSEAFF	TGTGCCAGCAGCGCGGGGGGCAGGGCGAAGTCTGAAGCTTTCTTT
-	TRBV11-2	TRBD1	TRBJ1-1	CASSSYRGRATEAFF	TGTGCCAGCAGCAGTTACAGGGGGCGGGCCACTGAAGCTTTCTTT
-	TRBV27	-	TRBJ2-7	CASRDSGSGEQYF	TGTGCCAGCAGGGACAGCGGTTCGGGCGAGCAGTACTTC
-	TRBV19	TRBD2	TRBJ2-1	CASSMGTRYRPGLAYYNEQFF	TGTGCCAGTAGTATGGGTACCCGCTACCGCCCGGGACTAGCGTATTACAATGAGCAGTTCTTC
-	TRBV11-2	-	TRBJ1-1	CASSFGPGAEAFF	TGTGCCAGCAGCTTTGGTCCAGGGGCTGAAGCTTTCTTT
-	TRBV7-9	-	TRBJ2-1	CASSRPGRGNEQFF	TGTGCCAGCAGCCGTCCGGGGAGAGGGAATGAGCAGTTCTTC
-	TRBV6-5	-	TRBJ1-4	CASSYSGHFDEKLFF	TGTGCCAGCAGTTACTCGGGGCATTTCGATGAAAAACTGTTTTTT
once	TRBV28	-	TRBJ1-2	CASRGGENYGYTF	TGTGCCAGCCGGGGAGGGGAGAACTATGGCTACACCTTC